These T cell receptor beta chains were read from a single sample in a study of PD-1 blockade in classical Hodgkin lymphoma. Repertoires were generated with immunoSEQ multiplex PCR, while TCRdb's copy carries only in-frame clones and drops some. Of tens of thousands of clones listed, approximately 95% are singletons. Specimen: peripheral blood mononuclear cells (PBMCs). Source of these receptors: a human donor with classical Hodgkin lymphoma. Each CDR3 is given with its conserved first and last residue. Fields, in order: V gene, J gene, D gene, clone size, CDR3 protein, CDR3 DNA. The D gene is left open where the match is weak. Clone size is given for some rows only: seen once, a few or many times, or a class if the clone is expanded.

>TRBV9|TRBJ2-3|NA|NA
CASSAWDKHTQYF
TGTGCCAGCAGCGCCTGGGACAAGCATACGCAGTATTTT
>TRBV9|TRBJ1-2|TRBD1|NA
CASGEGDSTGYGYTF
TGTGCCAGCGGCGAGGGGGACTCGACAGGGTATGGCTACACCTTC
>TRBV6-1|TRBJ2-1|TRBD2|NA
CASRLAGVHEQFF
TGTGCCAGCCGACTAGCGGGAGTCCATGAGCAGTTCTTC
>TRBV21-1|TRBJ2-1|NA|once
CASSNKRGGTYNEQFF
TGTGCCAGCAGCAATAAACGCGGGGGAACCTACAATGAGCAGTTCTTC
>TRBV19|TRBJ1-5|NA|NA
CASSITGQSNQPQHF
TGTGCCAGTAGTATTACCGGCCAAAGCAATCAGCCCCAGCATTTT
>TRBV6-5|TRBJ1-4|NA|NA
CASSYFRNEKLFF
TGTGCCAGCAGTTACTTCCGGAATGAAAAACTGTTTTTT
>TRBV28|TRBJ1-5|NA|NA
CASRLGKQGMANQPQHF
TGTGCCAGCAGGTTAGGGAAACAGGGAATGGCCAATCAGCCCCAGCATTTT
>TRBV4-1|TRBJ2-7|NA|NA
CASSRGDGASYEQYF
TGCGCCAGCAGCCGGGGGGACGGAGCCTCCTACGAGCAGTACTTC
>TRBV7-9|TRBJ1-2|TRBD1|NA
CASSTGDGYTF
TGTGCCAGCAGCACAGGGGATGGCTACACCTTC
>TRBV7-3|TRBJ2-1|NA|once
CASSLTGGYNEQFF
TGTGCCAGCAGCCTGACTGGGGGTTACAATGAGCAGTTCTTC
>TRBV7-7|TRBJ2-1|TRBD1|NA
CASSLRTGADNEQFF
TGTGCCAGCAGCTTAAGGACAGGGGCTGACAATGAGCAGTTCTTC
>TRBV30|TRBJ2-7|TRBD1|once
CAQRTGGSEQYF
TGTGCCCAGAGGACAGGGGGCTCCGAGCAGTACTTC
>TRBV10-1|TRBJ1-5|NA|NA
CASSESNQPQHF
TGCGCCAGCAGTGAGTCTAATCAGCCCCAGCATTTT
>TRBV4-2|TRBJ1-3|NA|NA
CASSQEERSGNTIYF
TGTGCCAGCAGCCAAGAGGAAAGATCTGGAAACACCATATATTTT
>TRBV7-9|TRBJ1-5|NA|once
CASSPGGDHQPQHF
TGTGCCAGCAGCCCTGGGGGGGACCATCAGCCCCAGCATTTT
>TRBV30|TRBJ2-5|NA|NA
CAWSGIETQYF
TGTGCCTGGAGTGGGATAGAGACCCAGTACTTC
>TRBV11-2|TRBJ2-1|NA|NA
CASSSTGRIPSPEQFF
TGTGCCAGCAGCTCCACGGGACGTATTCCGAGCCCTGAGCAGTTCTTC
>TRBV19|TRBJ1-1|NA|NA
CASSFTGPNTEAFF
TGTGCCAGTAGTTTTACCGGGCCGAACACTGAAGCTTTCTTT